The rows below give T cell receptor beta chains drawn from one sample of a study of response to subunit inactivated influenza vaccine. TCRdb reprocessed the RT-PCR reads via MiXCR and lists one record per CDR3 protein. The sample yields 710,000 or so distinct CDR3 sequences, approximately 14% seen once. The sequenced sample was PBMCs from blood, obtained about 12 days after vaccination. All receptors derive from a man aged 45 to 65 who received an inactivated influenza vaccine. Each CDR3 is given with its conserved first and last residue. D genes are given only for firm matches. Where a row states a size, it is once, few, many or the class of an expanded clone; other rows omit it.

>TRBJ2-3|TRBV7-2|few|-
TGTGCCAGCAGCTTAGCCCGGTCTTCAGGAGATACGCAGTATTTT
CASSLARSSGDTQYF
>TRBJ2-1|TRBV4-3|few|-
TGCGCCAGCAGCCAAGATGGAGGGGTCGGGGAGCAGTTCTTC
CASSQDGGVGEQFF
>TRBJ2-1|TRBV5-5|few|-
TGTGCCAGCAGTTCCTCTGGCGCGCAGTTCTTC
CASSSSGAQFF
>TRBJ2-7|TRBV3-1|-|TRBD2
TGTGCCAGCAGCCAAGGACTAGCGCGGGGTACCTACTCCTACGAGCAGTACTTC
CASSQGLARGTYSYEQYF
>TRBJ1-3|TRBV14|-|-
TGTGCCAGCAGCGCGGGGACGCATCCTGGAAACACCATATATTTT
CASSAGTHPGNTIYF
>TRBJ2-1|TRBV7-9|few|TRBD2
TGTGCCAGCAGCTTACTAGCGGGTCGGGCAGTCCATGAGCAGTTCTTC
CASSLLAGRAVHEQFF
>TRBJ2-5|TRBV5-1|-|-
TGCGCCAGCAGCTTGGGTAATTCCCGCCAAGAGACCCAGTACTTC
CASSLGNSRQETQYF
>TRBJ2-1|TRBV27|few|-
TGTGCCAGCACCTCTCCGGGGTTACCCTCCTACAATGAGCAGTTCTTC
CASTSPGLPSYNEQFF
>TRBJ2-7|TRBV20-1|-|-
TGCAGTGCTAGCCAACCTCGGGACGGCCCTTACGAGCAGTACTTC
CSASQPRDGPYEQYF
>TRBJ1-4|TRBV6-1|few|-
TGTGCCATCTTAAAAGGAGACAATGAAAAACTGTTTTTT
CAILKGDNEKLFF
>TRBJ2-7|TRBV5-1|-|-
TGCGCCAGCAGCCCTCGTGGAACCTCCTACGAGCAGTACTTC
CASSPRGTSYEQYF
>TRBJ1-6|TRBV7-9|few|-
TGTGCCAGCAGCGTAGATGGGTCAAATTCACCCCTCCACTTT
CASSVDGSNSPLHF
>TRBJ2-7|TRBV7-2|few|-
TGTGCCAGCAGCTTAGAACAGAACTACGAGCAGTACTTC
CASSLEQNYEQYF
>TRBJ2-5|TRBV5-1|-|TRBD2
TGCGCCAGCAGCCGCGGGAGGGCCGAAGAGACCCAGTACTTC
CASSRGRAEETQYF
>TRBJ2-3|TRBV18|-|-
TGTGCCAGCTCACCGCTGACAGTCACAGATACGCAGTATTTT
CASSPLTVTDTQYF
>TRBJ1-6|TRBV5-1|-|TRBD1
TGCGCCAGCAGCTTTAACTCAGGGGGCGGGAGCTCCTATAATTCACCCCTCCACTTT
CASSFNSGGGSSYNSPLHF
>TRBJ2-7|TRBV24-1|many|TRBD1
TGTGCCACCAGCAGGGACAGCCTAGACGAGCAGTACTTC
CATSRDSLDEQYF
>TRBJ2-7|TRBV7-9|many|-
TGTGCCAGCAGCAAAGGGAACTACGAGCAGTACTTC
CASSKGNYEQYF
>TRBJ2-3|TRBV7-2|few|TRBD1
TGTGCCAGCAGCCCCGACAGGGGGCAAGATACGCAGTATTTT
CASSPDRGQDTQYF
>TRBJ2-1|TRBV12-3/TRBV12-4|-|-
TGTGCCAGCAGTTTAGCTGCAGGGGCTGAGCAGTTCTTC
CASSLAAGAEQFF